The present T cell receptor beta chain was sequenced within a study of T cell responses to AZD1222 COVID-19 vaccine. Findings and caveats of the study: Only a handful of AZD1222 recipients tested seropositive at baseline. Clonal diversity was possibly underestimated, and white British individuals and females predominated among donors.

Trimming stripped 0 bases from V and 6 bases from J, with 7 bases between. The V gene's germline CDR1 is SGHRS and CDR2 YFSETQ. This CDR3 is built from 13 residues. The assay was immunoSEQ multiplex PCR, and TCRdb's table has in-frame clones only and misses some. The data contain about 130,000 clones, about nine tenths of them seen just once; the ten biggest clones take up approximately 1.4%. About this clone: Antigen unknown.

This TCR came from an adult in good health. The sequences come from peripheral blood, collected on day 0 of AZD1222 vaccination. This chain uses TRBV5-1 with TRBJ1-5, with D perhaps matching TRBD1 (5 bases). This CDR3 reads CASSLGRAQPQHF. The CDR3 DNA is TGCGCCAGCAGCTTGGGCAGGGCTCAGCCCCAGCATTTT.